A few counts support the clone carrying this T cell receptor beta chain. Its antigen is as yet unknown. Sample time point: cycle 4 day 1 (C4D1), after around six weeks of nivolumab. Each patient's relapse followed autologous stem cell transplantation, and brentuximab vedotin exposure varied. The germline gives CDR1 MNHNS, CDR2 SASEGT. This CDR3 region has 11 residues. V was trimmed by 6 bases and J by 4 bases, leaving 5 bases between them. Sequencing used immunoSEQ multiplex PCR; TCRdb keeps in-frame clones, though not all of them. The top ten clones hold around 6.5% of a sample with roughly 48,000 clones, roughly nine tenths of them seen once. This specimen comes from a study of PD-1 blockade in classical Hodgkin lymphoma. Findings and limits, study-wide: Lower baseline TCR diversity marked trial partial responders and progressors.

This receptor was obtained from a human donor with classical Hodgkin lymphoma. The material was peripheral blood mononuclear cells (PBMCs), obtained before the fourth cycle of nivolumab. J is TRBJ2-3 and V is TRBV6-1; D is perhaps TRBD2 (5 bases). CDR3 sequence (DNA): TGTGCCAGCAGGAGGGCAGATACGCAGTATTTT. It encodes CASRRADTQYF.